This T cell receptor (beta chain) was retrieved from a study of T cell responses to AZD1222 COVID-19 vaccine. Whole-study results and caveats: The study found vaccine-associated CD4 TCRs spanning spike, dominant at 160-218 and 743-854. Vaccination with two AZD1222 doses was followed by a rise in Spike-specific TCR breadth and depth. Repertoire sampling occurred only after the peak T cell response. Possibly, clonal diversity was underestimated; donors were largely white British and included more females.

Sequencing used immunoSEQ multiplex PCR; TCRdb keeps in-frame clones, though not all of them. The sample records some 39,000 clones, 90% being singletons. Concerning this clone: Its target is not known.

The CDR3 spans 15 residues. The ends were cut back, 1 base at V and 8 bases at J, with 18 bases in the middle. The germline CDR1 and CDR2 sequences are SGDLS and YYNGEE. The chain joins TRBV9 to TRBJ1-2; no definite D call. This sequence originates from an adult who received the AZD1222 COVID-19 vaccine. The sequenced sample was peripheral blood, obtained 28 days after the second AZD1222 dose. The CDR3 here is CASSVQPGDFGGYTF. CDR3 sequence (DNA): TGTGCCAGCAGCGTACAGCCCGGCGACTTCGGGGGCTACACCTTC.